This T cell receptor (beta chain) came from a study of CD8 T cells in Susac syndrome. RNA, at about 0.5 to 1 ug, was reverse transcribed with random hexamers. An immunoSEQ multiplex PCR amplified TCR beta CDR3 over 54 Vbeta and 13 Jbeta. TCRdb reanalysed the immunoSEQ multiplex PCR reads using MiXCR and keeps one entry per CDR3 protein. The sample has 150,000 to 200,000 distinct CDR3 sequences, about 95% seen once. Trimming took 10 bases from V and 2 from J; bases not matched to a gene: 14. This CDR3 region has 16 residues. Germline CDR1 SNHLY, CDR2 FYNNEI. In the multiple sclerosis control group, patients were treatment-naive and had stable or active relapsing-remitting disease. CD8+ and CD4+ T cells were negatively isolated; TEMRA cells were FACS-enriched.

The V and J genes are TRBV2 and TRBJ2-3; 8 bases line up with TRBD2. The sequence came from a human donor with multiple sclerosis. The source material was CD8+ T cells from PBMCs. The CDR3 loop is CAIQGVAGTSTDTQYF. The DNA for the CDR3 is TGTGCCATTCAGGGAGTAGCGGGGACTTCCACAGATACGCAGTATTTT. Full variable domain (missing parts from reference TRBV2 and TRBJ2-3): EPEVTQTPSHQVTQMGQEVILRCVPISNHLYFYWYRQILGQKVEFLVSFYNNEISEKSEIFDDQFSVERPDGSNFTLKIRSTKLEDSAMYFCAIQGVAGTSTDTQYFGPGTRLTVL.